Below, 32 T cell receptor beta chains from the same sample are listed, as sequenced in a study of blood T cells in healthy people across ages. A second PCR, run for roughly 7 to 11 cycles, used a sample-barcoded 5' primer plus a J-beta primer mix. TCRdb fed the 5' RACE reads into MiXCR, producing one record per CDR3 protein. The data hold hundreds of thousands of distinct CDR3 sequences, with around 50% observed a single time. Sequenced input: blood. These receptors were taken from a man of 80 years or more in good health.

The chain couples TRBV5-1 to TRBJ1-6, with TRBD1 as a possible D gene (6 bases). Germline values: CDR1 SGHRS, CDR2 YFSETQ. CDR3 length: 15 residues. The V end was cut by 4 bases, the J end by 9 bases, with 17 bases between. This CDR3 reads CASSPSTEGGSPLHF. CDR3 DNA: TGCGCCAGCAGCCCTTCGACAGAGGGGGGTTCACCCCTCCACTTT. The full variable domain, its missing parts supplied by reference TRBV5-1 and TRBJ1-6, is KAGVTQTPRYLIKTRGQQVTLSCSPISGHRSVSWYQQTPGQGLQFLFEYFSETQRNKGNFPGRFSGRQFSNSRSEMNVSTLELGDSALYLCASSPSTEGGSPLHFGNGTRLTVT.

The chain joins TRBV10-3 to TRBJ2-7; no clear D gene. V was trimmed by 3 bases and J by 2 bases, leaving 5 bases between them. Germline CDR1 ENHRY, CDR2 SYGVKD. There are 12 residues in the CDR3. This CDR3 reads CAISDNPYEQYF. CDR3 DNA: TGTGCCATCAGTGACAATCCCTACGAGCAGTACTTC.

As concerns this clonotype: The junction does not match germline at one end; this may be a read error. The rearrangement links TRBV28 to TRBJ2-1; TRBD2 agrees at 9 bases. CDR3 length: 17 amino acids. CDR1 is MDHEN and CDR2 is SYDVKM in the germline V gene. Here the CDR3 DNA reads TGTGCCGGCAGTCCCCTAGCGGGACTTACATCCTACAATGAGCAGTTCTTC. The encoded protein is CAGSPLAGLTSYNEQFF.

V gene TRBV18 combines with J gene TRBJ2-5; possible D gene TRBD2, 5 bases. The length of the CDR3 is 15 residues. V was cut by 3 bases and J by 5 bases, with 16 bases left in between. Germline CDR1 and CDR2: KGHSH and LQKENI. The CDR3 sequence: CASSPISGKLETQYF. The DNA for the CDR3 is TGTGCCAGCTCACCTATATCCGGGAAGCTGGAGACCCAGTACTTC.

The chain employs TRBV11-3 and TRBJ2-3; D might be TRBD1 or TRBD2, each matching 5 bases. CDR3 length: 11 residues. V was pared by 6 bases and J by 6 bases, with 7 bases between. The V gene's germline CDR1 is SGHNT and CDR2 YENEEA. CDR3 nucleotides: TGTGCCAGCAGGGGGGAGGATACGCAGTATTTT. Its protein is CASRGEDTQYF. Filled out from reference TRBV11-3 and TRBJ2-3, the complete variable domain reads EAGVVQSPRYKIIEKKQPVAFWCNPISGHNTLYWYLQNLGQGPELLIRYENEEAVDDSQLPKDRFSAERLKGVDSTLKIQPAELGDSAVYLCASRGEDTQYFGPGTRLTVL.

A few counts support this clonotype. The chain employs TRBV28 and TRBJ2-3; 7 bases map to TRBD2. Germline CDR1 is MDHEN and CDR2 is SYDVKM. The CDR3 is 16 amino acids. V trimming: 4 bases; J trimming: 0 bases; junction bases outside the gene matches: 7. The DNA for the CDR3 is TGTGCCAGCAGTTGGGCGGGAGCCCTTAGCACAGATACGCAGTATTTT. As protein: CASSWAGALSTDTQYF.

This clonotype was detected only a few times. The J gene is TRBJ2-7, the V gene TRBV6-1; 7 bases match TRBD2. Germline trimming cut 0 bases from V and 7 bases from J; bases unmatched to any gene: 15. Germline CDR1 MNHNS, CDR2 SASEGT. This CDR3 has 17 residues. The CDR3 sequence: CASSEALSGGWDYEQYF. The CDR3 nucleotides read TGTGCCAGCAGTGAAGCGCTATCTGGGGGATGGGACTATGAGCAGTACTTC.

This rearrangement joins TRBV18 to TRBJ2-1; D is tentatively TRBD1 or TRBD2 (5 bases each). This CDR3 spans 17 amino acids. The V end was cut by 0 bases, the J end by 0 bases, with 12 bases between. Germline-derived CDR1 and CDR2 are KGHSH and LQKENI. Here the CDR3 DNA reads TGTGCCAGCTCACCACCGGGACGCTCGAGCTCCTACAATGAGCAGTTCTTC. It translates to CASSPPGRSSSYNEQFF.

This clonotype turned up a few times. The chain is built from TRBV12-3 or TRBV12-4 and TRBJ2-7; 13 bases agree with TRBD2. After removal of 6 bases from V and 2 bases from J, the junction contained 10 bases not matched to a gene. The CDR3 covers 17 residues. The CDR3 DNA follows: TGTGCCAGCAGACCAGGACTAGCGGGAGTTGGCACCTACGAGCAGTACTTC. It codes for CASRPGLAGVGTYEQYF.

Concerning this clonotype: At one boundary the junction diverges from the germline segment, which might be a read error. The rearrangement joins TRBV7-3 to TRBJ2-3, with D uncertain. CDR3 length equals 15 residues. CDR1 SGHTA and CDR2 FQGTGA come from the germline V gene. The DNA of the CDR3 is TGTGCCAGCAGCGCCTCAAGACTGTTTGAAGATACGCGGTATTTT. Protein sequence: CASSASRLFEDTRYF.

The CDR3 loop is CASQGLAGDINYNEQYF. CDR3 DNA: TGTGCCAGCCAGGGACTAGCGGGAGACATTAACTACAATGAGCAGTACTTC. The rearrangement joins TRBV28 to TRBJ2-1; 14 positions agree with TRBD2. Judging by the DNA end, TRBJ2-7 fits better; the J call may be wrong. The V gene's germline CDR1 is MDHEN and CDR2 SYDVKM. The CDR3 extends over 17 amino acids.

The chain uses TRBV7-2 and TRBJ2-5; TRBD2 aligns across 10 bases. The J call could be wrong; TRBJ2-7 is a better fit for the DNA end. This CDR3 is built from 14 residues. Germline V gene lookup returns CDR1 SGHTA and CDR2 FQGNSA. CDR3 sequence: CASSEGLAAYEQYF. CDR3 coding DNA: TGTGCCAGCAGCGAAGGACTAGCGGCTTACGAGCAGTACTTC.

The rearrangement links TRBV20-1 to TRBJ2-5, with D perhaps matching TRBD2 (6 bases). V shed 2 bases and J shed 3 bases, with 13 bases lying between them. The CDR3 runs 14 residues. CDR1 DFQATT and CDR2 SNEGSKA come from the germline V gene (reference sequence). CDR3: CSARPPRGKETQYF. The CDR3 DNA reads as TGCAGTGCTAGACCCCCCCGGGGGAAAGAGACCCAGTACTTC.

CDR3 nucleotides: TGTGCCAGCAGTTACTTTTGGGATGAAGCTTTCTTT. It encodes CASSYFWDEAFF. This rearrangement joins TRBV6-6 to TRBJ1-1, with no clear D. The germline V and J ends were trimmed by 1 base and 7 bases, with 7 bases remaining between them. CDR1 and CDR2 (germline): MNHNY, SVGAGI (reference sequence). The CDR3 length is 12 residues.

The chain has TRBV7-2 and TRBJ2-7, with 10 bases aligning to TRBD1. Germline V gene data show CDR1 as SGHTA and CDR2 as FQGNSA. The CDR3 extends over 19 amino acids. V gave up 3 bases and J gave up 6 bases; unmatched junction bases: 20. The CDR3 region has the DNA TGTGCCAGCAGCTTTAGGGCAACCTTCACCGGGACAGGGGCCGGCGAGCAGTACTTC. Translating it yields CASSFRATFTGTGAGEQYF.

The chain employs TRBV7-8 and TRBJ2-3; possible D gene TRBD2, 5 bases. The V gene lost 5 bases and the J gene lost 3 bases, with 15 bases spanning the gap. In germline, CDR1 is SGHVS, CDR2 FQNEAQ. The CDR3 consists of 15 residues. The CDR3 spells CASSPGVGNTDTQYF. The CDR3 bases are TGTGCCAGCAGCCCCGGGGTAGGGAATACAGATACGCAGTATTTT.

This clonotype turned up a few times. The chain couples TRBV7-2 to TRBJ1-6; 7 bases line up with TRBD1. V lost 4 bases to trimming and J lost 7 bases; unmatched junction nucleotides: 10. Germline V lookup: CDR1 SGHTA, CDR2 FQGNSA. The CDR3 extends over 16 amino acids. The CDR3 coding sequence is TGTGCCAGCAGCTCCTCTGACAGGGAAAGGAATTCACCCCTCCACTTT. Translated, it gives CASSSSDRERNSPLHF.

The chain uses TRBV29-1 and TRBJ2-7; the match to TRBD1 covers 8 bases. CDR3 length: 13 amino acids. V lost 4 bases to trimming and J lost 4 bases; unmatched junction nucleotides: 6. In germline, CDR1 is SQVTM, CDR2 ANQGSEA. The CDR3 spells CSVVRTGSYEQYF. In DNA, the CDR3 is TGCAGCGTTGTACGGACAGGGAGTTACGAGCAGTACTTC.

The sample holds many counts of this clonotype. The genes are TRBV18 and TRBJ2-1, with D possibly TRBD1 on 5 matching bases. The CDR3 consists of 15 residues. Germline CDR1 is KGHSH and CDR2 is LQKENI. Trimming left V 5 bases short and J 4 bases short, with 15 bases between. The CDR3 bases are TGTGCCAGCTCAGGGCCGTCGACAGCGTACAATGAGCAGTTCTTC. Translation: CASSGPSTAYNEQFF.

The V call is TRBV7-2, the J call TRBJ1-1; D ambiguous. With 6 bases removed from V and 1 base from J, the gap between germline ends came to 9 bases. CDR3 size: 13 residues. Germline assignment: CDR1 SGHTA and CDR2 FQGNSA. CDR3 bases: TGTGCCAGCAGTCACCCGCCGAACACTGAAGCTTTCTTT. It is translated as CASSHPPNTEAFF.

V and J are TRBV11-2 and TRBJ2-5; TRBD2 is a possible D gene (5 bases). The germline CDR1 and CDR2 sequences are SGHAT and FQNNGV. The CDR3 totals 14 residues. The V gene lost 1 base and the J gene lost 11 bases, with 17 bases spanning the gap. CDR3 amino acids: CASSLAGVSREQYF. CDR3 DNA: TGTGCCAGCAGCTTAGCCGGGGTTTCGAGGGAGCAGTACTTC.

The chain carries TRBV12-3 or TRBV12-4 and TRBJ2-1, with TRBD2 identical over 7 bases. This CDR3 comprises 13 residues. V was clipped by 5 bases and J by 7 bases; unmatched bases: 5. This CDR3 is CASSRGVTNEQFF. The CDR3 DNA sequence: TGTGCCAGCAGTCGGGGGGTCACTAATGAGCAGTTCTTC.

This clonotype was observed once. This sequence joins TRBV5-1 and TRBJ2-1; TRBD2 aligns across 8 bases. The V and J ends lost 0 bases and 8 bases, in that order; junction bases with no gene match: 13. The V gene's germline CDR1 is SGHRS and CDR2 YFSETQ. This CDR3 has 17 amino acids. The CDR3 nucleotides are TGCGCCAGCAGCTTGGTTCCAGCGGGAGATAGTAACTATGAGCAGTTCTTC. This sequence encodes CASSLVPAGDSNYEQFF.

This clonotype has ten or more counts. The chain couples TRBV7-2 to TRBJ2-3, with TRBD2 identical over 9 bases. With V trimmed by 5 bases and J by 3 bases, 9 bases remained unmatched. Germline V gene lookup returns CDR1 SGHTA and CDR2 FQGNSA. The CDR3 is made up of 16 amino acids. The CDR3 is CASSTPAGGGTDTQYF. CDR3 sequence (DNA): TGTGCCAGCAGCACCCCAGCGGGAGGCGGAACAGATACGCAGTATTTT. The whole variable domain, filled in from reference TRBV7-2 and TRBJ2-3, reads GAGVSQSPSNKVTEKGKDVELRCDPISGHTALYWYRQSLGQGLEFLIYFQGNSAPDKSGLPSDRFSAERTGGSVSTLTIQRTQQEDSAVYLCASSTPAGGGTDTQYFGPGTRLTVL.

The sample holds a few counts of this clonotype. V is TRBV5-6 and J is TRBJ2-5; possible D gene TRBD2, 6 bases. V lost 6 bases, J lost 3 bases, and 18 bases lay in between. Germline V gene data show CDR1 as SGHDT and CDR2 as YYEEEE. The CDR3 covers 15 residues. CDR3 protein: CASTYSGTGEETQYF. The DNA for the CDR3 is TGTGCCAGCACCTACTCCGGGACGGGAGAAGAGACCCAGTACTTC.

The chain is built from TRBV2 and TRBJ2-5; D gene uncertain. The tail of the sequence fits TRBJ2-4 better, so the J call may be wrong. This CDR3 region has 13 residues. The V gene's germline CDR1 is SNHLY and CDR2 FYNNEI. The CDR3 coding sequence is TGTGCCAGCAGTGAAGTGTTGGGGAACATTCAGTACTTC. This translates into CASSEVLGNIQYF.

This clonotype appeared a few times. The CDR3 protein is CASSGREGLDNEQFF. The CDR3 DNA follows: TGTGCCAGCAGCGGGCGGGAGGGCCTTGATAATGAGCAGTTCTTC. V gene TRBV9 combines with J gene TRBJ2-1; TRBD2 matches at 9 bases. This CDR3 is 15 amino acids long. Germline CDR1 and CDR2: SGDLS and YYNGEE. V lost 3 bases, J lost 7 bases, and 8 bases stayed unmatched.

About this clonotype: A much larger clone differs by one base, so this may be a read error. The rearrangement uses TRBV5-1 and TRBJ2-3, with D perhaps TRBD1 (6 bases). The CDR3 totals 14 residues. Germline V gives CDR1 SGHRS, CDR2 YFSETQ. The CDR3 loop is CTSADSRRTDTQYF. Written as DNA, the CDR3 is TGCACCAGCGCGGACAGTAGAAGAACAGATACGCAGTATTTT.

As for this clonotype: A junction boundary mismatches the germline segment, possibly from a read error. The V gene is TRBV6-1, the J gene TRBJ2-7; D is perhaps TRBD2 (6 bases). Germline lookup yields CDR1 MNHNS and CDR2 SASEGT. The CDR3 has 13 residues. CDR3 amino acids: CDSSWGLSYEQYF. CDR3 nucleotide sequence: TGTGACAGCAGTTGGGGACTCTCCTACGAGCAGTACTTC.

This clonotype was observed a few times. CDR3 in DNA: TGTGCCAGCACCATACAGGGACTAGCGGCCGAGAGTACGCAGTATTTT. Encoded protein: CASTIQGLAAESTQYF. This chain connects TRBV12-3 or TRBV12-4 to TRBJ2-3, with 11 bases fitting TRBD2. The CDR3 covers 16 residues. After removal of 7 bases from V and 8 bases from J, the junction contained 14 bases not matched to a gene.

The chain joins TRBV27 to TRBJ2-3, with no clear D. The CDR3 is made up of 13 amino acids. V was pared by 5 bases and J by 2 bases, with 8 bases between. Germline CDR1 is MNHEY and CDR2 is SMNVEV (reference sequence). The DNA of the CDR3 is TGTGCCAGCAGTATATATACCACAGATACGCAGTATTTT. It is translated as CASSIYTTDTQYF.

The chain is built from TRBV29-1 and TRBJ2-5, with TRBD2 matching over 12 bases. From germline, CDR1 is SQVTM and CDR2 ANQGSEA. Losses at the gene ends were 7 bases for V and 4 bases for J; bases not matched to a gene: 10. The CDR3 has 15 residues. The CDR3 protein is CSAKRSSGRGETQYF. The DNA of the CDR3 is TGCAGCGCTAAGCGGTCTAGCGGGAGGGGAGAGACCCAGTACTTC.